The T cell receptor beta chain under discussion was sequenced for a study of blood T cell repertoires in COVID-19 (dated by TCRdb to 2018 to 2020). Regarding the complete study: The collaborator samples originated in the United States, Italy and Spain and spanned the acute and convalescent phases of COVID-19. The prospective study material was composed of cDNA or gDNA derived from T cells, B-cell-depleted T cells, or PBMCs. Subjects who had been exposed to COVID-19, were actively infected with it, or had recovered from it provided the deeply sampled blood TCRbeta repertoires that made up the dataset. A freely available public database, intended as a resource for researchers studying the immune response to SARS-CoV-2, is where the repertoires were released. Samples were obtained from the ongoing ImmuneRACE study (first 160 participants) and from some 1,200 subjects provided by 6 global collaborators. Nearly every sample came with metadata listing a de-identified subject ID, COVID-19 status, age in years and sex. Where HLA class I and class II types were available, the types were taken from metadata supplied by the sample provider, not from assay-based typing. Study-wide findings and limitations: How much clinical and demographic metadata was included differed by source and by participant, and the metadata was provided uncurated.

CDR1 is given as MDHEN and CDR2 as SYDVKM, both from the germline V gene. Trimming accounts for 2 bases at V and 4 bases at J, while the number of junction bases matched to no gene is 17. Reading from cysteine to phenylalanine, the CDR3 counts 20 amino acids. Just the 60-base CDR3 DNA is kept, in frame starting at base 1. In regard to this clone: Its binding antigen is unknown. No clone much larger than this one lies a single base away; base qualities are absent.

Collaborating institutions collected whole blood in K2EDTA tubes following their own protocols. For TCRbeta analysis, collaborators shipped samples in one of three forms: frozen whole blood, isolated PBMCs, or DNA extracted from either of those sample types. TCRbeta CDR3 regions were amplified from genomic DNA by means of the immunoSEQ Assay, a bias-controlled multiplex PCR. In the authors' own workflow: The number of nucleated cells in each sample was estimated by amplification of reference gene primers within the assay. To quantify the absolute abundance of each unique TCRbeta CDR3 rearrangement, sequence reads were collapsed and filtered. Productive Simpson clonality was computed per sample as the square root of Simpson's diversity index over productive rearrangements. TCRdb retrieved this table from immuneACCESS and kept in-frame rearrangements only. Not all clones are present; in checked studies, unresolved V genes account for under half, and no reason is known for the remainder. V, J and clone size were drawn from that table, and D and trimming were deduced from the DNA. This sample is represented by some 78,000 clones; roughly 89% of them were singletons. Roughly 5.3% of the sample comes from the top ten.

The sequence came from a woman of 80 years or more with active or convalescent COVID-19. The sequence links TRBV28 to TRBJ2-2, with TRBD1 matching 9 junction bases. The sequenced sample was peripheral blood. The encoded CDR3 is CASSLVFGTGQGLSTGELFF. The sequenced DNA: TGTGCCAGCAGTTTAGTCTTCGGAACGGGACAGGGTCTTAGCACCGGGGAGCTGTTTTTT.